These 4 T cell receptor beta chains were sequenced from one sample in a study of blood T cell repertoires in COVID-19 (dated by TCRdb to 2018 to 2020). The library was obtained by the immunoSEQ multiplex PCR assay. Entries here come from immuneACCESS through TCRdb and include only in-frame sequences with V and J called. Some clones fail to appear in such tables; in the studies checked, an unresolved V gene covers under half of the shortfall, and the cause of the remainder is unknown. The sample records 55,000 to 75,000 clones, about 81% of which are singletons. Jointly, the top ten make up around 16% of the sample. Sequencing used peripheral blood. The receptor source for this set is a man older than 75 with acute or convalescent COVID-19.

The rearrangement uses TRBV27 and TRBJ2-2, with D tentatively TRBD1 (6 bases). The germline gives CDR1 MNHEY, CDR2 SMNVEV (reference sequence). Trimming left V 8 bases short and J 5 bases short, with 15 bases between. This CDR3 contains 14 residues. CDR3 sequence reads: CASLRLQGTGELFF. The CDR3 DNA reads TGTGCCAGCCTACGTCTACAGGGAACCGGGGAGCTGTTTTTT.

The gene calls are TRBV3-1 (or the pseudogene TRBV3-2) and TRBJ1-6; D gene ambiguous. The V and J ends lost 1 base and 7 bases respectively, with 8 bases between them. Germline V lookup: CDR1 LGHDT, CDR2 YNNKEL (reference sequence). This CDR3 comprises 14 residues. CDR3 DNA: TGTGCCAGCAGCCAAGTGATAGCCAATTCACCCCTCCACTTT. Its protein product is CASSQVIANSPLHF.

The chain joins TRBV2 to TRBJ2-3; 9 nucleotides line up with TRBD2. The CDR3 contains 15 residues. V lost 4 bases to trimming and J lost 3 bases; unmatched junction nucleotides: 5. Germline CDR1 reads SNHLY; CDR2 reads FYNNEI. CDR3 in amino acids: CASSVIAGETDTQYF. The CDR3 DNA reads as TGTGCCAGCAGTGTGATAGCGGGGGAAACAGATACGCAGTATTTT. Supplemented by reference TRBV2 and TRBJ2-3, the full variable domain reads EPEVTQTPSHQVTQMGQEVILRCVPISNHLYFYWYRQILGQKVEFLVSFYNNEISEKSEIFDDQFSVERPDGSNFTLKIRSTKLEDSAMYFCASSVIAGETDTQYFGPGTRLTVL.

The chain joins TRBV19 to TRBJ2-2; D may be TRBD1 (5 bases). Looked up from germline, CDR1 is LNHDA and CDR2 is SQIVND (reference sequence). V lost 1 base to trimming and J lost 5 bases, with 8 bases between them. This CDR3 contains 14 residues. DNA of the CDR3: TGTGCCAGTAGTATAGGGACACCGACCGGGGAGCTGTTTTTT. Its translation is CASSIGTPTGELFF.